Shown below are 28 T cell receptor beta chains from a single sample sequenced in a study of blood T cell repertoires in COVID-19. Using immunoSEQ multiplex PCR, the repertoire was profiled, and TCRdb retains in-frame clones only, with some absent. The repertoire holds fewer than 140,000 clones, with about 84% as singletons. The material sequenced was peripheral blood. These receptors were obtained from a woman aged 55-69 years with acute or convalescent COVID-19.

The chain uses TRBV27 and TRBJ1-1; tentative D call: TRBD1 (6 bases). CDR1 and CDR2 from the germline V gene are MNHEY and SMNVEV (reference sequence). V lost 10 bases to trimming and J lost 10 bases, with 16 bases between them. This CDR3 has 11 residues. CDR3 nucleotide sequence: TGTGCCACCTCGGCAGGGGCCCGAGCTTTCTTT. Protein product: CATSAGARAFF.

The chain couples TRBV10-3 to TRBJ2-2; possibly TRBD2 for D (6 bases). V was shortened by 3 bases and J by 6 bases, with 23 bases between the two germline ends. The CDR3 totals 18 residues. Germline-derived CDR1 and CDR2 are ENHRY and SYGVKD. CDR3 in DNA: TGTGCCATCAGTGAAGTCTTAGCGGCTTCAATGGTGGCCGGGGAGCTGTTTTTT. Its protein product is CAISEVLAASMVAGELFF.

The chain is built from TRBV18 and TRBJ2-5, with TRBD1 matching 7 bases. The J segment lost 5 bases and the V segment lost 5 bases, leaving 5 bases of the junction unmatched. Germline CDR1 KGHSH, CDR2 LQKENI. The CDR3 totals 13 residues. The CDR3 DNA reads as TGTGCCAGCTCATACAGGGGTGGGGAGACCCAGTACTTC. This gives the protein CASSYRGGETQYF.

This clone was observed once. The chain joins TRBV28 to TRBJ1-5; perhaps TRBD1 as D (6 bases). CDR1 and CDR2 from the germline V gene are MDHEN and SYDVKM. This CDR3 spans 17 amino acids. The ends were cut back, 2 bases at V and 7 bases at J, with 21 bases in the middle. CDR3 residues: CASSLNPGAGEGQPQHF. The CDR3 nucleotides are TGTGCCAGCAGTTTAAATCCAGGGGCTGGGGAGGGCCAGCCCCAGCATTTT.

The chain has TRBV29-1 and TRBJ2-5; maybe TRBD1 (5 bases). CDR1 and CDR2 (germline): SQVTM, ANQGSEA. V shed 4 bases and J shed 5 bases, with 5 bases lying between them. The CDR3 is 10 residues long. As DNA, the CDR3 is TGCAGCGTTGGGGGCGAGACCCAGTACTTC. Translating it yields CSVGGETQYF.

This chain connects TRBV19 to TRBJ2-1; TRBD2 agrees at 13 bases. The V and J ends lost 5 bases and 15 bases, in that order; junction bases with no gene match: 10. Germline assignment: CDR1 LNHDA and CDR2 SQIVND (reference sequence). The length of the CDR3 is 14 residues. The CDR3 region has the DNA TGTGCCAGTAGTGAATCGACTAGCGGGAGGTTTTCGTTCTTC. Translated: CASSESTSGRFSFF.

CDR3 sequence (DNA): TGTGCCAGCAGTTTATCGAGGCAAGAGACCCAGTACTTC. It codes for CASSLSRQETQYF. The J gene is TRBJ2-5, the V gene TRBV27, with unresolved D. The CDR3 runs 13 residues. Trimming cost V 0 bases and J 2 bases, with 4 bases left between them. CDR1 MNHEY and CDR2 SMNVEV come from the germline V gene (reference sequence).

The chain uses TRBV2 and TRBJ2-5, with a possible D match to TRBD1 (8 bases). The CDR3 totals 12 residues. Trimming cost V 10 bases and J 2 bases, with 11 bases left between them. CDR1 is SNHLY, CDR2 FYNNEI, per germline. Here the CDR3 reads CATQGGQETQYF. The DNA of the CDR3 is TGTGCCACACAGGGGGGGCAAGAGACCCAGTACTTC.

V is TRBV2 and J is TRBJ1-6, with unresolved D. The CDR3 sequence is 13 residues long. V lost 6 bases, J lost 6 bases, and 9 bases lay in between. Germline V gives CDR1 SNHLY, CDR2 FYNNEI. The CDR3, as DNA: TGTGCCAGCAGACGAAGCCCTAATTCACCCCTCCACTTT. Translation gives CASRRSPNSPLHF.

The chain has TRBV6-5 and TRBJ2-2, with D uncertain. The ends were cut back, 7 bases at V and 4 bases at J, with 7 bases in the middle. Per germline, CDR1 MNHEY and CDR2 SVGAGI. CDR3 length: 12 amino acids. CDR3 protein: CASTRGTGELFF. As DNA, the CDR3 is TGTGCCAGCACCAGAGGCACCGGGGAGCTGTTTTTT.

V usage is TRBV14 and J usage is TRBJ2-3, with TRBD2 matching over 13 bases. CDR1 SGHDN and CDR2 FVKESK come from the germline V gene. Trimming took 7 bases from V and 0 from J; bases not matched to a gene: 10. This CDR3 has 18 amino acids. CDR3 coding DNA: TGTGCCAGCAACCCCGGGACTAGCGGGATCGGGAGCACAGATACGCAGTATTTT. Translating it yields CASNPGTSGIGSTDTQYF.

CDR3 coding DNA: TGTGCCAGTGCGACTGGGGGGCAAGAGACCCAGTACTTC. Translation gives CASATGGQETQYF. This chain links TRBV19 with TRBJ2-5; D is possibly TRBD2 (6 bases). Germline V gene data show CDR1 as LNHDA and CDR2 as SQIVND (reference sequence). The length of the CDR3 is 13 residues. The V gene lost 8 bases and the J gene lost 2 bases, with 12 bases spanning the gap.

The chain links TRBV5-1 to TRBJ2-7; TRBD1 might be the D (5 bases). The germline V gene has CDR1 SGHRS and CDR2 YFSETQ. V lost 4 bases to trimming and J lost 4 bases, with 9 bases between them. The CDR3 contains 12 residues. The CDR3 sequence: CASSAQGYEQYF. CDR3 DNA sequence: TGCGCCAGCAGCGCTCAGGGTTACGAGCAGTACTTC.

The chain recombines TRBV10-3 with TRBJ1-5; D is perhaps TRBD1 (6 bases). The CDR3 has 15 residues. CDR1 and CDR2 from the germline V gene are ENHRY and SYGVKD. With 4 bases removed from V and 7 bases from J, the gap between germline ends came to 17 bases. The CDR3 coding sequence is TGTGCCATCAGTGGGTCAGGGGTTGGAGAACAGCCCCAGCATTTT. This encodes CAISGSGVGEQPQHF.

The rearrangement links TRBV5-3 to TRBJ2-2, with unresolved D. TRBV5-3 is identified as an open reading frame with a role that is uncertain. With 0 bases removed from V and 3 bases from J, the gap between germline ends came to 15 bases. The CDR3 has 17 amino acids. CDR3 nucleotides: TGTGCCAGAAGCTTGGTCTCGGTCGGTTCCTACACCGGGGAGCTGTTTTTT. It translates to CARSLVSVGSYTGELFF.

V and J are TRBV12-5 and TRBJ1-2; D perhaps matches TRBD1 (5 bases). Trimming left V 1 base short and J 11 bases short, with 8 bases between. CDR1 and CDR2 from the germline V gene are LGHNT and FRNRAP. This CDR3 is built from 11 residues. CDR3 coding DNA: TGTGCTAGTGGTTTGGAGGGGAGGTACACCTTC. It codes for CASGLEGRYTF. Using reference TRBV12-5 and TRBJ1-2 for the parts outside the CDR3, the full variable domain is DARVTQTPRHKVTEMGQEVTMRCQPILGHNTVFWYRQTMMQGLELLAYFRNRAPLDDSGMPKDRFSAEMPDATLATLKIQPSEPRDSAVYFCASGLEGRYTFGSGTRLTVV.

The V call is TRBV27, the J call TRBJ1-1; 8 bases map to TRBD1. V gave up 5 bases and J gave up 7 bases; unmatched junction bases: 9. From germline, CDR1 is MNHEY and CDR2 SMNVEV (reference sequence). This CDR3 region has 14 residues. The CDR3 bases are TGTGCCAGCAGTCCCTACACAGGGGGATATGAAGCTTTCTTT. Its protein product is CASSPYTGGYEAFF.

This chain links TRBV5-1 with TRBJ1-5, with D tentatively TRBD1 (5 bases). The V gene's germline CDR1 is SGHRS and CDR2 YFSETQ. This CDR3 is 13 amino acids long. The V end was cut by 5 bases, the J end by 7 bases, with 13 bases between. CDR3 coding DNA: TGCGCCAGCAGTCGGACGGGGGACCAGCCCCAGCATTTT. Residues: CASSRTGDQPQHF.

The V gene is TRBV9, the J gene TRBJ2-2; TRBD2 matches at 7 bases. This CDR3 comprises 16 residues. V shed 4 bases and J 1 base; nucleotides not matched to a gene: 7. Per germline, CDR1 SGDLS and CDR2 YYNGEE. CDR3 coding DNA: TGTGCCAGCAGCCCCCCGGCGGGGGTGAACACCGGGGAGCTGTTTTTT. It is translated as CASSPPAGVNTGELFF.

This chain connects TRBV5-1 to TRBJ2-2, with D possibly TRBD2 on 7 matching bases. Per the germline V gene, CDR1 is SGHRS and CDR2 is YFSETQ. CDR3 length: 16 residues. With 1 base removed from V and 3 bases from J, the gap between germline ends came to 13 bases. The CDR3: CASSLSQGRDTGELFF. The CDR3 nucleotides read TGCGCCAGCAGCTTGTCGCAGGGGAGGGACACCGGGGAGCTGTTTTTT.

The rearrangement uses TRBV19 and TRBJ2-7, with D possibly TRBD1 on 5 matching bases. Germline values: CDR1 LNHDA, CDR2 SQIVND (reference sequence). V lost 3 bases, J lost 4 bases, and 13 bases lay in between. This CDR3 spans 14 amino acids. CDR3 in amino acids: CASSILGQGYEQYF. CDR3 DNA: TGTGCCAGTAGTATCTTGGGGCAGGGTTACGAGCAGTACTTC.

This clone was seen only a few times. The chain is built from TRBV5-4 and TRBJ2-7; TRBD2 matches 13 bases. The CDR3 is 15 amino acids. J gave up 7 bases and V 0 bases, and 4 bases lay outside the gene matches. Germline V gene lookup returns CDR1 SGHNT and CDR2 YYREEE (reference sequence). The CDR3: CASSLGTSGSGEQYF. The CDR3 region has the DNA TGTGCCAGCAGCTTGGGGACTAGCGGGAGCGGGGAGCAGTACTTC.

This chain links TRBV19 with TRBJ2-3; D is ambiguous. V gave up 4 bases and J gave up 2 bases, with 7 bases separating them. Germline CDR1 is LNHDA and CDR2 is SQIVND (reference sequence). The CDR3 covers 13 residues. DNA for the CDR3: TGTGCCAGTAGTAGGCTCCCCACAGATACGCAGTATTTT. Protein: CASSRLPTDTQYF.

This clone has more than one count but fewer than ten. The chain carries TRBV5-5 and TRBJ1-5, with 10 bases aligning to TRBD1. The CDR3 is made up of 17 amino acids. CDR1 is SGHKS and CDR2 is YYEKEE in the germline V gene (reference sequence). Losses at the gene ends were 1 base for V and 5 bases for J; bases not matched to a gene: 9. CDR3 sequence reads: CASSLFLGTGAHQPQHF. The CDR3 DNA is TGTGCCAGCAGCTTGTTCTTAGGGACAGGGGCGCATCAGCCCCAGCATTTT.

The chain combines TRBV4-1 with TRBJ2-7; tentative D call: TRBD2 (5 bases). Germline V gives CDR1 MGHRA, CDR2 YSYEKL. V was shortened by 0 bases and J by 0 bases, with 6 bases between the two germline ends. This CDR3 contains 14 residues. DNA of the CDR3: TGCGCCAGCAGCCAAGACGGGAACTCCTACGAGCAGTACTTC. Encoded protein: CASSQDGNSYEQYF.

This chain joins TRBV10-1 and TRBJ1-6; tentative D call: TRBD1 (5 bases). This CDR3 is 16 amino acids long. CDR1 is WNHNN, CDR2 SYGVQD, per germline (reference sequence). Trimming took off 6 bases at V and 7 bases at J, with 19 bases between the two ends. This chain's CDR3 is CASSRQPHKENSPLHF. The CDR3 DNA is TGCGCCAGCAGCCGACAGCCGCATAAGGAAAATTCACCCCTCCACTTT.

The genes are TRBV11-2 and TRBJ1-5, with 7 bases matching TRBD1. Trimming took 1 base from V and 4 from J; bases not matched to a gene: 4. The CDR3 sequence is 15 residues long. Germline V lookup: CDR1 SGHAT, CDR2 FQNNGV. Written as DNA, the CDR3 is TGTGCCAGCAGCTTAGGACAGGGACAGAATCAGCCCCAGCATTTT. It codes for CASSLGQGQNQPQHF.

This chain uses TRBV6-6 with TRBJ2-7; perhaps TRBD1 as D (5 bases). The CDR3 has 14 amino acids. Trimming left V 0 bases short and J 7 bases short, with 13 bases between. Germline lookup yields CDR1 MNHNY and CDR2 SVGAGI (reference sequence). CDR3: CASSYSGLQGEQYF. DNA of the CDR3: TGTGCCAGCAGTTACTCGGGGTTGCAGGGTGAGCAGTACTTC.